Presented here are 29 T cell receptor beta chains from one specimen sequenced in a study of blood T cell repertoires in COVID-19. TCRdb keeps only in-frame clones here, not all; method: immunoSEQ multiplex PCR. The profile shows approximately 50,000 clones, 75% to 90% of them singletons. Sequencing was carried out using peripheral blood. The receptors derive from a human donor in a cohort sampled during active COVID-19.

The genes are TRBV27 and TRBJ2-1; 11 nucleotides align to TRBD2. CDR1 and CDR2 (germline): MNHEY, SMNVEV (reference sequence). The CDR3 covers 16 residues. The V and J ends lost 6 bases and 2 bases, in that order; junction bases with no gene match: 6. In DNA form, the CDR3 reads TGTGCCAGCAGCCCGGGGACTAGCGGAGCCTACAATGAGCAGTTCTTC. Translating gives CASSPGTSGAYNEQFF.

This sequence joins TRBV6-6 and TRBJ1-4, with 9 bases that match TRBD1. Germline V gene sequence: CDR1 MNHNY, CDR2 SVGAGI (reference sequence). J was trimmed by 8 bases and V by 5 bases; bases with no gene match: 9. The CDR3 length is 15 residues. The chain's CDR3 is CASSKGQGIWEKLFF. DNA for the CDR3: TGTGCCAGCAGTAAAGGACAGGGGATCTGGGAAAAACTGTTTTTT.

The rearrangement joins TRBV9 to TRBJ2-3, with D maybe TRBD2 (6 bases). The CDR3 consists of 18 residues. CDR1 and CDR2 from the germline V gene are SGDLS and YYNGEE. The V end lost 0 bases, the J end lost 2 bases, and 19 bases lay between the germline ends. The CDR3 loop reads CASSVASVGSGDTDTQYF. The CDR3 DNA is TGTGCCAGCAGCGTAGCTTCTGTCGGTAGCGGAGACACAGATACGCAGTATTTT.

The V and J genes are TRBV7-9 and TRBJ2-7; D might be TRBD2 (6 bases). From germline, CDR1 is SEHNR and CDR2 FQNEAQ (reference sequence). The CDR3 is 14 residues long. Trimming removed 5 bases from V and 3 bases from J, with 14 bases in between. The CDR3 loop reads CASSAAGPGYEQYF. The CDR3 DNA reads TGTGCCAGCAGCGCCGCGGGACCAGGCTACGAGCAGTACTTC.

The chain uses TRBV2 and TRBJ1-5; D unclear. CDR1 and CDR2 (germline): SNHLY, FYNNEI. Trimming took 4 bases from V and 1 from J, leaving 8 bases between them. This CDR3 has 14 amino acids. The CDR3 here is CASSVRGSNQPQHF. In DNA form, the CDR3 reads TGTGCCAGCAGTGTACGAGGGAGCAATCAGCCCCAGCATTTT.

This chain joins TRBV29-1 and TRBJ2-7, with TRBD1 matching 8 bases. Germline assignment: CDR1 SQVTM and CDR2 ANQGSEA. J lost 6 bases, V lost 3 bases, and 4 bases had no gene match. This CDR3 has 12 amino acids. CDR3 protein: CSVDRGQREQYF. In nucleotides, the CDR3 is TGCAGCGTTGACAGGGGGCAACGCGAGCAGTACTTC.

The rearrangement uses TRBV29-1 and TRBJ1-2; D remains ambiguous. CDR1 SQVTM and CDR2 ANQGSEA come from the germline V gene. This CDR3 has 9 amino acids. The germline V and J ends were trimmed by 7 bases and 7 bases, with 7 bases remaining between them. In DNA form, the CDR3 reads TGCAGCGATATTTCTGGCTACACCTTC. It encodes CSDISGYTF. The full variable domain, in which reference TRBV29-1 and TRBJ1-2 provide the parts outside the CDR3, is SAVISQKPSRDICQRGTSLTIQCQVDSQVTMMFWYRQQPGQSLTLIATANQGSEATYESGFVIDKFPISRPNLTFSTLTVSNMSPEDSSIYLCSDISGYTFGSGTRLTVV.

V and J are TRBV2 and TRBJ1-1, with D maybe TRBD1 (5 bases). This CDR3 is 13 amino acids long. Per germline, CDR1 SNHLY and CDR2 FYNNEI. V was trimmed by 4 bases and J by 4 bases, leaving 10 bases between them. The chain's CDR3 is CASSAQGGTEAFF. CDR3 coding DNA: TGTGCCAGCAGTGCGCAGGGAGGCACTGAAGCTTTCTTT.

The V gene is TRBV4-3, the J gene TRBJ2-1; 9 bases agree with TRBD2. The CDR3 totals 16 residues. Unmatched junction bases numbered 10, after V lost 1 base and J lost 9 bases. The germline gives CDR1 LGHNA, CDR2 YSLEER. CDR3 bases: TGCGCCAGCAGCCAAGTAGCGGGAGTAAGGGGGGGTGAGCAGTTCTTC. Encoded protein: CASSQVAGVRGGEQFF.

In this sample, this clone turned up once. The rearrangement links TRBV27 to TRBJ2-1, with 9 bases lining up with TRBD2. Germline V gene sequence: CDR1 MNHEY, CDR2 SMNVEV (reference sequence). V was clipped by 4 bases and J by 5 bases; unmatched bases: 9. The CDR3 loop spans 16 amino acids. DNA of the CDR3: TGTGCCAGCAGTTACCTCGGAGCGGGGGGAAACAATGAGCAGTTCTTC. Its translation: CASSYLGAGGNNEQFF.

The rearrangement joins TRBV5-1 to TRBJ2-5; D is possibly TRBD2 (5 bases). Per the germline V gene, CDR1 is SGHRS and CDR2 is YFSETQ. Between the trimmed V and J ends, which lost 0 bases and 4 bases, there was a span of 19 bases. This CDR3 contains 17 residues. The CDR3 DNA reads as TGCGCCAGCAGCTTGGCGTTTCTCGGGATTTCGGGAGAGACCCAGTACTTC. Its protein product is CASSLAFLGISGETQYF.

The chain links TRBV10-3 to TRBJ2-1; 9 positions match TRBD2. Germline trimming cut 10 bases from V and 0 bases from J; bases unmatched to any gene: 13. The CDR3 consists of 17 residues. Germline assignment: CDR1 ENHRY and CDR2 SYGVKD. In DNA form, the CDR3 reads TGTGCCACCGGTTCGGTGGCGGGAGGGAGCTCCTACAATGAGCAGTTCTTC. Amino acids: CATGSVAGGSSYNEQFF.

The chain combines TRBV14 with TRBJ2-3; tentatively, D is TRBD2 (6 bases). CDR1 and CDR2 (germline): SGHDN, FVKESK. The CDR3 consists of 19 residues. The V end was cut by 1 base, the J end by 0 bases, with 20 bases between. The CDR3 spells CASSQVKASAFSSTDTQYF. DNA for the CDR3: TGTGCCAGCAGCCAAGTGAAGGCTAGCGCGTTCTCTAGCACAGATACGCAGTATTTT.

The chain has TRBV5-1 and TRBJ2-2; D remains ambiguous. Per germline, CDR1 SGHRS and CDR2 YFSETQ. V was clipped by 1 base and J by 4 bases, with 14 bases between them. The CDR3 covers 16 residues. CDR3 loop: CASSLTVQKSTGELFF. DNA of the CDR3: TGCGCCAGCAGCTTGACCGTACAGAAATCCACCGGGGAGCTGTTTTTT.

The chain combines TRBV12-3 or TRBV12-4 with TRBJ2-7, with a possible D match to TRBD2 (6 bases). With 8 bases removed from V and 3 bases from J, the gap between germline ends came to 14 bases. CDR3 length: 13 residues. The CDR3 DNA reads TGTGCCAGCGGCCTGGGGAGGATCTACGAGCAGTACTTC. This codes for CASGLGRIYEQYF.

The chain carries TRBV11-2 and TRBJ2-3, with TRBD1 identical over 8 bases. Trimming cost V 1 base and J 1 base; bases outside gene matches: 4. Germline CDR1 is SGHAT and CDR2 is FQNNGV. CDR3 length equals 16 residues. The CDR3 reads CASSLVAGGGTDTQYF. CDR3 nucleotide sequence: TGTGCCAGCAGCTTAGTGGCAGGGGGCGGCACAGATACGCAGTATTTT.

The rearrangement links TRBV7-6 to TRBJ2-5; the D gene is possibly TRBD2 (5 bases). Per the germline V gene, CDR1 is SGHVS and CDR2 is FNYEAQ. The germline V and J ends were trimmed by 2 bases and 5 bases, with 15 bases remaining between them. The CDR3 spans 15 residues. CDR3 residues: CASSLSTLGGETQYF. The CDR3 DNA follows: TGTGCCAGCAGCTTATCCACACTCGGCGGGGAGACCCAGTACTTC.

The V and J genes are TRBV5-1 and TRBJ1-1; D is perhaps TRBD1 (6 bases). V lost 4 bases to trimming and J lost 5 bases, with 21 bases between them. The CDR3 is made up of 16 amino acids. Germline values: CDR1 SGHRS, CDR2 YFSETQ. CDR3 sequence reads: CASSPGHDRRGTEAFF. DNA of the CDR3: TGCGCCAGCAGCCCGGGACACGACAGAAGGGGGACTGAAGCTTTCTTT. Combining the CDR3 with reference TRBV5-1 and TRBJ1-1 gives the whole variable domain KAGVTQTPRYLIKTRGQQVTLSCSPISGHRSVSWYQQTPGQGLQFLFEYFSETQRNKGNFPGRFSGRQFSNSRSEMNVSTLELGDSALYLCASSPGHDRRGTEAFFGQGTRLTVV.

The CDR3 nucleotides read TGTGCCAGCAGTTTGTTCGACTATGGCTACACCTTC. The encoded protein is CASSLFDYGYTF. The gene calls are TRBV12-3 or TRBV12-4 and TRBJ1-2; the D is unclear. This CDR3 spans 12 amino acids. Trimming took off 3 bases at V and 3 bases at J, with 5 bases between the two ends.

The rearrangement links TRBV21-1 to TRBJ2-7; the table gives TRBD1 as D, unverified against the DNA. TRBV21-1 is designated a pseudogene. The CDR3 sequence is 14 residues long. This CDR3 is CASSNRDTSYEQYF. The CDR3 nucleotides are TGTGCCAGCAGCAACCGGGACACCTCCTACGAGCAGTACTTC.

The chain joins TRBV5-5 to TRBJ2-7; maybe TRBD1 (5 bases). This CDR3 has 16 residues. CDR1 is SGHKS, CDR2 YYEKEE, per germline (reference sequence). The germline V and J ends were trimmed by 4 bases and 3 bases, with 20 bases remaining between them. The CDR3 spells CASSPDRPRSLYEQYF. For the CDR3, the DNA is TGTGCCAGCAGCCCCGACAGACCGAGATCTCTCTACGAGCAGTACTTC.

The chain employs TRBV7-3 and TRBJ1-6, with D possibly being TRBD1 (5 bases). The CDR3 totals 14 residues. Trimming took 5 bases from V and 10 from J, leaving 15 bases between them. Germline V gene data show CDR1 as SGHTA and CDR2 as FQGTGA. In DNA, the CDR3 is TGTGCCAGCAGCACCCAGGGCTTTGGATCACCCCTCCACTTT. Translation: CASSTQGFGSPLHF.

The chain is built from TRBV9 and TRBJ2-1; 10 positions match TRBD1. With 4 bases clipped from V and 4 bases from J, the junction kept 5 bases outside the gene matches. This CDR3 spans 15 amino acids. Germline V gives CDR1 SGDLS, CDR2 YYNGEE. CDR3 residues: CASSPWTGGYNEQFF. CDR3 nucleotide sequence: TGTGCCAGCAGCCCGTGGACAGGGGGATACAATGAGCAGTTCTTC.

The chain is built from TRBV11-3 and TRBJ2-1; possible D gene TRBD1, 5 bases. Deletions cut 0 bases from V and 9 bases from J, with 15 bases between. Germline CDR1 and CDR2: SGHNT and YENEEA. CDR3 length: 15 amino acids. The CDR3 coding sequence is TGTGCCAGCAGCTTAGACTCGTCTTGGGGCGGTGAGCAGTTCTTC. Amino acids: CASSLDSSWGGEQFF.

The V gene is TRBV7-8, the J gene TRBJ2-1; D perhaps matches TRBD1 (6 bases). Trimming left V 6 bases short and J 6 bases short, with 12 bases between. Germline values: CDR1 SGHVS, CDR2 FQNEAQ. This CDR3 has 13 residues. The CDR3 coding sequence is TGTGCCAGCAGAAAAACAGGGCCCAATGAGCAGTTCTTC. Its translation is CASRKTGPNEQFF.

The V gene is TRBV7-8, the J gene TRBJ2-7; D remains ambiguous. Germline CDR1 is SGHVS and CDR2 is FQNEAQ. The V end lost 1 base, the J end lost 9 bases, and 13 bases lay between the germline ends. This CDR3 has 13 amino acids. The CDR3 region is CASSLGVAAGQYF. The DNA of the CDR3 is TGTGCCAGCAGCTTAGGGGTAGCAGCCGGGCAGTACTTC.

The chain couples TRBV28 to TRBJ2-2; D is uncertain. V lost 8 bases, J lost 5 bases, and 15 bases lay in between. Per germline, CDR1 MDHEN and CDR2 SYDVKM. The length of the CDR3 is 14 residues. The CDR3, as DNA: TGTGCCAGCCTCAACCCCGTTGCGACCGGGGAGCTGTTTTTT. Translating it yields CASLNPVATGELFF.

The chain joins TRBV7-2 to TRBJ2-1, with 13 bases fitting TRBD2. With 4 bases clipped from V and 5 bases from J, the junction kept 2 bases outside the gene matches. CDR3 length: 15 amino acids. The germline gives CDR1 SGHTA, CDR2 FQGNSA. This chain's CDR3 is CASSWTSGGHNEQFF. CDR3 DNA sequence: TGTGCCAGCAGCTGGACTAGCGGGGGACACAATGAGCAGTTCTTC. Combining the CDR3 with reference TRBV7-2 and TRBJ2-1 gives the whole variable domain GAGVSQSPSNKVTEKGKDVELRCDPISGHTALYWYRQSLGQGLEFLIYFQGNSAPDKSGLPSDRFSAERTGGSVSTLTIQRTQQEDSAVYLCASSWTSGGHNEQFFGPGTRLTVL.

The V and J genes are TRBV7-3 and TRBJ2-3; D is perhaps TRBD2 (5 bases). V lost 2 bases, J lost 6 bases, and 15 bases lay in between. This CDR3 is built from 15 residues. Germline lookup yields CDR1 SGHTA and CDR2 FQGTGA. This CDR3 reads CASSLSGSQADTQYF. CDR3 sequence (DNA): TGTGCCAGCAGCTTATCGGGATCCCAGGCGGATACGCAGTATTTT.